One T cell receptor beta chain is described in this entry. The sample is drawn from a study of cytomegalovirus exposure and HLA in healthy donors. The PCR ran on 60 Vbeta and 13 Jbeta primers. TCRdb's copy holds only in-frame clones and misses some; the assay was immunoSEQ multiplex PCR. The sample features 120,000 to 150,000 clones, with 2.2% in its top ten. Sequences were obtained from PBMCs. The TCR originated in a woman aged 18-29 years in good health and CMV-seronegative.

The CDR3 DNA follows: TGTGCCAGCAGCTTAGTTGGAGATGAGCAGTTCTTC. Amino acid sequence: CASSLVGDEQFF. The rearrangement joins TRBV7-9 to TRBJ2-1; D not certain. The CDR3 spans 12 residues. Germline V gene lookup returns CDR1 SEHNR and CDR2 FQNEAQ (reference sequence). V was pared by 1 base and J by 8 bases, with 6 bases between.